This T cell receptor beta chain originates from a study of shared clonotypes between healthy human individuals. Study context: Each donor's CD4 naive and CD4 memory cells filled three plates apiece, CD8 naive two, and CD8 memory one. General observations from the study: Larger richness was generally estimated for naive than memory subsets.

The method was immunoSEQ multiplex PCR; TCRdb's version includes in-frame clones alone and lacks a portion of them. The table includes around 640,000 clones, about 95% detected once. Naive CD8 cells, CD45RO-negative and positively selected for CCR7, excluded terminally differentiated effector memory CD45RA+ cells. There are 13 residues in the CDR3. Per germline, CDR1 SGHDN and CDR2 FVKESK. V lost 1 base and J lost 9, with 13 bases in between. Regarding this clone: What it binds is not known.

The V call is TRBV14, the J call TRBJ2-7; D call uncertain. The clonotype comes from a woman under 40 in good health. The sample taken for sequencing was naive CD8+ T cells sorted from blood. The CDR3 sequence is CASSQVGPIGQYF. CDR3 DNA sequence: TGTGCCAGCAGCCAAGTAGGGCCGATTGGGCAGTACTTC.